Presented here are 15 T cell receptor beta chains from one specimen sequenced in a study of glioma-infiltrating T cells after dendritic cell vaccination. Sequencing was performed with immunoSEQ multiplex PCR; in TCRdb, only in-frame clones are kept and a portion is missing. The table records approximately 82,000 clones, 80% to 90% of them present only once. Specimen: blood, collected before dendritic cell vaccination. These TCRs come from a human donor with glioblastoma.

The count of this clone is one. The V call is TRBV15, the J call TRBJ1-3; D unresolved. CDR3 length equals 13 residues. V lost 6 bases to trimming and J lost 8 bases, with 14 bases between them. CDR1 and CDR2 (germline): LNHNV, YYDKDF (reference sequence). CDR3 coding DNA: TGTGCCACCAGAACTACATCGGCGGACACCATATATTTT. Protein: CATRTTSADTIYF.

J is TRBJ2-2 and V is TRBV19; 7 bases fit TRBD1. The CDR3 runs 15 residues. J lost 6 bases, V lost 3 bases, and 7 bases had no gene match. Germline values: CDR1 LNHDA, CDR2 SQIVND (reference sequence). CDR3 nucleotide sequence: TGTGCCAGTAGTATTGCAGGGGGATGGTCCGGGGAGCTGTTTTTT. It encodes CASSIAGGWSGELFF.

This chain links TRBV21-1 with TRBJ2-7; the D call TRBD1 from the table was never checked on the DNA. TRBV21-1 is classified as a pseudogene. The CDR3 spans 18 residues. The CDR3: CASSKLRGEQGAAYEQYF. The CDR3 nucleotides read TGTGCCAGCAGCAAACTCCGAGGGGAACAGGGGGCGGCCTACGAGCAGTACTTC.

In nucleotides, the CDR3 is TGTGCCAGCAGCTCCGTTGACGAGGCCCCCAACACCATATATTTT. Protein: CASSSVDEAPNTIYF. The V and J genes are TRBV11-2 and TRBJ1-3; D unresolved. The V gene lost 4 bases and the J gene lost 7 bases, with 17 bases spanning the gap. The CDR3 has 15 residues. Germline values: CDR1 SGHAT, CDR2 FQNNGV.

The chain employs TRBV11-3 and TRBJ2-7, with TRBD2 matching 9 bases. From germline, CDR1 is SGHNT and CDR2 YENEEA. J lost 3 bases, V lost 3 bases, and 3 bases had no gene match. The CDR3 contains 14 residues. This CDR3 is CASSFLAGFYEQYF. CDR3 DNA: TGTGCCAGCAGCTTTCTAGCGGGATTCTACGAGCAGTACTTC.

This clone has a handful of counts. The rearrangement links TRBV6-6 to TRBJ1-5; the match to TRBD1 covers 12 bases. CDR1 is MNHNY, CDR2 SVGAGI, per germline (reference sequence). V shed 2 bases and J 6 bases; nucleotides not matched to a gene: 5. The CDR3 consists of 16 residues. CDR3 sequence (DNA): TGTGCCAGCAGTTACCCCGGGACAGGGGGCGGTCAGCCCCAGCATTTT. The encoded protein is CASSYPGTGGGQPQHF.

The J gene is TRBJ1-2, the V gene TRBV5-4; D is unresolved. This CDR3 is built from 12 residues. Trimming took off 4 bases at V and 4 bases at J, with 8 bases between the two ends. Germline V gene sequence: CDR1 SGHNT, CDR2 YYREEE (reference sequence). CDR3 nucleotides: TGTGCCAGCAGCGAAGCTGCCTATGGCTACACCTTC. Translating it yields CASSEAAYGYTF.

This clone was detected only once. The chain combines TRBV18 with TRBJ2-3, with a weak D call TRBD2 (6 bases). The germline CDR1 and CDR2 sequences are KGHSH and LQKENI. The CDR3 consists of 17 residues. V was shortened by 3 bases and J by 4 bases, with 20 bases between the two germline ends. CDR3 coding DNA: TGTGCCAGCTCACCGGATAGCGGCTCGAAAGGGGCAGATACGCAGTATTTT. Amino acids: CASSPDSGSKGADTQYF.

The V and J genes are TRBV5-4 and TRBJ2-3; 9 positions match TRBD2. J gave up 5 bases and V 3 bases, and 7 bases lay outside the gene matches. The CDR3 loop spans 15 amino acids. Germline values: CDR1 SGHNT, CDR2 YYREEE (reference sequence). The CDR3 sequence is CASSSVAGVVDTQYF. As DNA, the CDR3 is TGTGCCAGCAGCTCGGTAGCGGGAGTTGTAGATACGCAGTATTTT.

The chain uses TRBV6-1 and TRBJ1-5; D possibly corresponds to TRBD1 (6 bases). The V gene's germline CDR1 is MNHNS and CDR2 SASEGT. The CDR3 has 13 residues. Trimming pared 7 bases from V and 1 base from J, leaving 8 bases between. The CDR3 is CASTDRSNQPQHF. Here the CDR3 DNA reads TGTGCCAGCACAGACAGGAGCAATCAGCCCCAGCATTTT.

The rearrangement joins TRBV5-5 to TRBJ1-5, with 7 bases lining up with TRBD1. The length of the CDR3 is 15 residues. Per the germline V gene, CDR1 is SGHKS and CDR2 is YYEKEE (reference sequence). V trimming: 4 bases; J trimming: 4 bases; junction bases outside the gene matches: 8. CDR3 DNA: TGTGCCAGCAGCATAGGGACAGTCCCGAATCAGCCCCAGCATTTT. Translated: CASSIGTVPNQPQHF.

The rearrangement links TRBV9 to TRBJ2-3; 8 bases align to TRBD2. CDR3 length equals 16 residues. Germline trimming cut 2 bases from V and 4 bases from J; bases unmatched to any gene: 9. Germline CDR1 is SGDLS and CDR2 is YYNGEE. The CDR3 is CASSVRGGPIADTQYF. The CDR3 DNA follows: TGTGCCAGCAGCGTCCGGGGGGGGCCAATAGCAGATACGCAGTATTTT.

CDR3 amino acids: CASSSGTFRADTQYF. The CDR3 DNA sequence: TGTGCCAGCAGTAGCGGGACTTTTAGAGCAGATACGCAGTATTTT. The chain combines TRBV6-5 with TRBJ2-3, with TRBD2 matching over 7 bases. Trimming removed 5 bases from V and 4 bases from J; junction bases left unmatched: 9. Germline CDR1 reads MNHEY; CDR2 reads SVGAGI. This CDR3 spans 15 amino acids.

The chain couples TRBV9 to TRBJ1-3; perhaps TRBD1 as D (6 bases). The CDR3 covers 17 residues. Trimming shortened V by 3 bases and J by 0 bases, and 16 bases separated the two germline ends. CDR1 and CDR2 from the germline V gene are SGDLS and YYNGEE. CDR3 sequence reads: CASSDRQTGSSGNTIYF. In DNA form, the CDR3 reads TGTGCCAGCAGCGATAGACAGACAGGAAGCTCTGGAAACACCATATATTTT.

DNA for the CDR3: TGCGCCAGCAGAGGACAGGGGAGCTCCTACGAGCAGTACTTC. Protein: CASRGQGSSYEQYF. V gene TRBV23-1 combines with J gene TRBJ2-7; 9 bases line up with TRBD1. TRBV23-1 belongs to the ORF category, with a function that is uncertain. The CDR3 consists of 14 residues. Unmatched junction bases numbered 3, after V lost 6 bases and J lost 0 bases.